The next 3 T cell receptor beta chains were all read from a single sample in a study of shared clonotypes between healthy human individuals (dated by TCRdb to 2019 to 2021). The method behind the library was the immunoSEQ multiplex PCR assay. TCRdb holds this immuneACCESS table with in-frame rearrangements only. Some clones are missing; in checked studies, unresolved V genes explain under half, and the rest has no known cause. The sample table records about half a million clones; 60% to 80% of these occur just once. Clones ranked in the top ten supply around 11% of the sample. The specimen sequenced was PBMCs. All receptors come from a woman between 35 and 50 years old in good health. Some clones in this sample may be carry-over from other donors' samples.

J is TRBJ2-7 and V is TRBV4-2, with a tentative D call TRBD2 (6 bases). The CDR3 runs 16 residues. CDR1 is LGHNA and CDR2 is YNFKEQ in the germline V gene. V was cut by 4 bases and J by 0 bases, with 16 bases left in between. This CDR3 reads CASSRNSGGASYEQYF. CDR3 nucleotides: TGTGCCAGCAGCCGCAACTCGGGCGGGGCCTCCTACGAGCAGTACTTC.

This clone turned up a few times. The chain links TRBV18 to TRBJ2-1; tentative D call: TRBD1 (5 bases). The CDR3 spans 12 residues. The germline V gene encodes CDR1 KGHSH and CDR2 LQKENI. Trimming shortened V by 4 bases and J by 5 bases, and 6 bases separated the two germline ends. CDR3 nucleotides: TGTGCCAGCTCACAAGGGGACAATGAGCAGTTCTTC. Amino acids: CASSQGDNEQFF. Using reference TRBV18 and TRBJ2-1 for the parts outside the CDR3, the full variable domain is NAGVMQNPRHLVRRRGQEARLRCSPMKGHSHVYWYRQLPEEGLKFMVYLQKENIIDESGMPKERFSAEFPKEGPSILRIQQVVRGDSAAYFCASSQGDNEQFFGPGTRLTVL.

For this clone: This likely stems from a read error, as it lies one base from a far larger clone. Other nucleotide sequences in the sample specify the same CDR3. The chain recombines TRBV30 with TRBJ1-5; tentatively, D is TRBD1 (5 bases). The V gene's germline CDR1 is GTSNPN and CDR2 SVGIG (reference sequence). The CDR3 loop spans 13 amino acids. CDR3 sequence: CAWNMGGNQPQHF. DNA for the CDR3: TGTGCCTGGAATATGGGGGGTAATCAACCCCAGCATTTT.